The 16 T cell receptor beta chains in this list originate from one sample, sequenced in a study of blood T cell repertoires in COVID-19. Data came from immunoSEQ multiplex PCR; TCRdb stores just in-frame clones and leaves some out. Of over 200,000 clones in the sample, 87% were seen once. The sequenced sample was peripheral blood. Receptors were obtained from a woman aged 18 to 35 who had recovered from COVID-19.

J is TRBJ1-6 and V is TRBV18; 9 bases line up with TRBD1. Germline loops: CDR1 KGHSH, CDR2 LQKENI. V lost 4 bases and J lost 9; bases outside the gene matches: 4. The CDR3 loop spans 14 amino acids. The CDR3 reads CASSLTGGASPLHF. The CDR3 coding sequence is TGTGCCAGCTCACTAACAGGGGGCGCTTCACCCCTCCACTTT.

This rearrangement joins TRBV12-3 or TRBV12-4 to TRBJ1-1; D gene uncertain. V lost 3 bases and J 0 bases, leaving 5 bases between the germline ends. This CDR3 is 13 amino acids long. The CDR3 DNA reads as TGTGCCAGCAGTTTTTTTATGAACACTGAAGCTTTCTTT. Translation: CASSFFMNTEAFF.

The chain links TRBV25-1 to TRBJ1-5; D is possibly TRBD1 (6 bases). The V and J ends lost 5 bases and 3 bases respectively, with 11 bases between them. The germline V gene has CDR1 MGHDK and CDR2 SYGVNS. The length of the CDR3 is 14 residues. As DNA, the CDR3 is TGTGCCAGCAGTATACAGGGAAACAATCAGCCCCAGCATTTT. Encoded protein: CASSIQGNNQPQHF.

The chain has TRBV21-1 and TRBJ2-7; TRBD2 was called by the table and not checked on the DNA. TRBV21-1 is described as a pseudogene. The CDR3 consists of 16 residues. This CDR3 is CASSKVGVAGGYEQYF. The CDR3 DNA reads TGTGCCAGCAGCAAAGTTGGGGTAGCGGGAGGCTACGAGCAGTACTTC.

The chain employs TRBV30 and TRBJ2-1; possible D gene TRBD2, 5 bases. Trimming left V 3 bases short and J 9 bases short, with 6 bases between. The CDR3 consists of 10 residues. Germline V gives CDR1 GTSNPN, CDR2 SVGIG (reference sequence). CDR3 amino acids: CAWRGGEQFF. The CDR3 DNA reads TGTGCCTGGAGAGGAGGTGAGCAGTTCTTC. The complete variable domain, with remaining parts taken from reference TRBV30 and TRBJ2-1, reads SQTIHQWPATLVQPVGSPLSLECTVEGTSNPNLYWYRQAAGRGLQLLFYSVGIGQISSEVPQNLSASRPQDRQFILSSKKLLLSDSGFYLCAWRGGEQFFGPGTRLTVL.

V usage is TRBV5-1 and J usage is TRBJ1-1; D gene unclear. Germline V gene lookup returns CDR1 SGHRS and CDR2 YFSETQ. CDR3 length equals 17 residues. Trimming stripped 2 bases from V and 1 base from J, with 18 bases between. The DNA of the CDR3 is TGCGCCAGCAGCTTAGTGGGCGGAGGGCGTCAGAACACTGAAGCTTTCTTT. It specifies CASSLVGGGRQNTEAFF.

This rearrangement joins TRBV4-2 to TRBJ1-2; D might be TRBD1 (6 bases). V lost 4 bases and J lost 5, with 14 bases in between. Germline V gives CDR1 LGHNA, CDR2 YNFKEQ. There are 14 residues in the CDR3. The CDR3 region has the DNA TGTGCCAGCAGCCCCGGGGGGGGGCAGTATGGCTACACCTTC. Its translation is CASSPGGGQYGYTF.

This chain links TRBV7-6 with TRBJ1-1, with D perhaps matching TRBD1 (5 bases). The V and J ends lost 6 bases and 1 base respectively, with 12 bases between them. Germline V CDR1 and CDR2: SGHVS, FNYEAQ. The CDR3 consists of 14 residues. The CDR3 loop reads CASSHGGRNTEAFF. The CDR3 coding sequence is TGTGCCAGCAGTCACGGGGGTCGGAACACTGAAGCTTTCTTT. Full variable domain (missing parts from reference TRBV7-6 and TRBJ1-1): GAGVSQSPRYKVTKRGQDVALRCDPISGHVSLYWYRQALGQGPEFLTYFNYEAQQDKSGLPNDRFSAERPEGSISTLTIQRTEQRDSAMYRCASSHGGRNTEAFFGQGTRLTVV.

The chain is built from TRBV19 and TRBJ1-5; 7 bases are a match to TRBD1. With 9 bases clipped from V and 0 bases from J, the junction kept 11 bases outside the gene matches. The CDR3 runs to 16 residues. CDR1 and CDR2 (germline): LNHDA, SQIVND (reference sequence). The DNA for the CDR3 is TGTGCCAGCCTGACGACAGGGCATGCTAGCAATCAGCCCCAGCATTTT. Translating gives CASLTTGHASNQPQHF.

This chain joins TRBV6-2 or TRBV6-3 and TRBJ1-1; D might be TRBD1 (5 bases). The V gene lost 1 base and the J gene lost 4 bases, with 19 bases spanning the gap. This CDR3 contains 17 residues. The germline V gene encodes CDR1 MNHEY and CDR2 SVGEGT. CDR3 residues: CASSYYPTGREVTEAFF. The CDR3 coding sequence is TGTGCCAGCAGTTACTACCCTACAGGAAGGGAGGTCACTGAAGCTTTCTTT.

The chain joins TRBV7-9 to TRBJ1-1; the match to TRBD1 covers 7 bases. The CDR3 extends over 11 amino acids. V gave up 8 bases and J gave up 5 bases; unmatched junction bases: 2. CDR1 SEHNR and CDR2 FQNEAQ come from the germline V gene (reference sequence). The CDR3 nucleotides read TGTGCCAGCCGACAGGGAACTGAAGCTTTCTTT. Its protein product is CASRQGTEAFF.

The V gene is TRBV28, the J gene TRBJ2-1; 9 nucleotides align to TRBD1. This CDR3 is built from 16 residues. The J segment lost 8 bases and the V segment lost 5 bases, leaving 13 bases of the junction unmatched. Germline V gene data show CDR1 as MDHEN and CDR2 as SYDVKM. CDR3 in DNA: TGTGCCAGCAGTCTGGAACCGGGACAGGGACTCCATGAGCAGTTCTTC. Translating gives CASSLEPGQGLHEQFF.

The chain recombines TRBV5-1 with TRBJ2-3; 12 bases are shared with TRBD2. Per germline, CDR1 SGHRS and CDR2 YFSETQ. CDR3 length: 18 residues. The trim removed 2 bases at V and 3 bases at J, leaving 10 bases unmatched. The CDR3 reads CASSFPPSGRATTDTQYF. CDR3 DNA sequence: TGCGCCAGCAGCTTCCCTCCTAGCGGGAGGGCTACAACAGATACGCAGTATTTT. Together with reference TRBV5-1 and TRBJ2-3, the CDR3 gives the full variable domain: KAGVTQTPRYLIKTRGQQVTLSCSPISGHRSVSWYQQTPGQGLQFLFEYFSETQRNKGNFPGRFSGRQFSNSRSEMNVSTLELGDSALYLCASSFPPSGRATTDTQYFGPGTRLTVL.

This chain uses TRBV5-4 with TRBJ2-1; 13 bases fit TRBD2. V gave up 4 bases and J gave up 14 bases; unmatched junction bases: 18. Per germline, CDR1 SGHNT and CDR2 YYREEE (reference sequence). There are 17 residues in the CDR3. This CDR3 is CASSAPGLAGRARAKFF. The CDR3 nucleotides are TGTGCCAGCAGCGCGCCGGGACTAGCGGGAAGGGCTAGGGCGAAGTTCTTC.

The genes are TRBV9 and TRBJ1-2, with TRBD1 matching 7 bases. V gave up 3 bases and J gave up 2 bases; unmatched junction bases: 16. This CDR3 contains 18 residues. Germline CDR1 is SGDLS and CDR2 is YYNGEE. DNA of the CDR3: TGTGCCAGCAGCGAAAGCCGGGACAGCAACTCCCCAAACTATGGCTACACCTTC. It encodes CASSESRDSNSPNYGYTF.

The CDR3 DNA follows: TGTGCCAGCACTTCAGGGGAAATCCCTGGAAACACCATATATTTT. Translated, it gives CASTSGEIPGNTIYF. This rearrangement joins TRBV2 to TRBJ1-3; tentative D call: TRBD1 (6 bases). Germline CDR1 reads SNHLY; CDR2 reads FYNNEI. Trimming left V 7 bases short and J 2 bases short, with 15 bases between. The CDR3 runs to 15 residues.